This T cell receptor (beta chain) was sequenced in a study of OX40 agonist ivuxolimab in advanced cancers. This table comes from immunoSEQ multiplex PCR, and its TCRdb copy is limited to in-frame clones, with some not included. The table lists about 61,000 clones, 92% of them singletons. Comments on this clone: Antigen: not known.

Overall study results and limits: Clones of CD4+ and CD8+ blood T cells grew by week 6 at doses of 0.1 to 3.0 mg/kg. Nonresponders included some who also had low normalized T-cell clonal expansion.

With 5 bases clipped from V and 4 bases from J, the junction kept 14 bases outside the gene matches. The CDR3 runs 18 residues. Germline V lookup: CDR1 MDHEN, CDR2 SYDVKM. The receptor comes from an adult with an advanced solid tumor such as melanoma, head and neck, liver or kidney cancer. The chain recombines TRBV28 with TRBJ2-1; 10 positions match TRBD1. Source: CD4+ or CD8+ T cells sorted from blood, taken in a trial of the OX40 agonist ivuxolimab. The CDR3 DNA sequence: TGTGCCAGCAGTCGGGAGACAGGGGGCGGCGGGCTTTACAATGAGCAGTTCTTC. Its translation is CASSRETGGGGLYNEQFF.